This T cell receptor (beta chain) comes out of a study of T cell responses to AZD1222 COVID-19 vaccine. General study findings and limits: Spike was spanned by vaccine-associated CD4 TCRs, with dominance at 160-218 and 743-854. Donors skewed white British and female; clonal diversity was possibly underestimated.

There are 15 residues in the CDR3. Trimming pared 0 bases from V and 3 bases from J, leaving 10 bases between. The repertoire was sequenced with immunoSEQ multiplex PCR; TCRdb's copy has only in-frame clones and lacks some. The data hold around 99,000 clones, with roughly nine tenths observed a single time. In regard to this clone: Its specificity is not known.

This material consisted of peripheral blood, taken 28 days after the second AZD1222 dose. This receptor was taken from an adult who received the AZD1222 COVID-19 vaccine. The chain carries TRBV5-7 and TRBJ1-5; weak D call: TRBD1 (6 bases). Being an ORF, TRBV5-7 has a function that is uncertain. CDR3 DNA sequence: TGTGCCAGCAGCTTGGCAACAGGGATCAATCAGCCCCAGCATTTT. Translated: CASSLATGINQPQHF.